This T cell receptor (beta chain) came from a study of T cells in Graves' hyperthyroidism and ophthalmopathy (dated by TCRdb to the late 2010s). Broadly, across the study: Peripheral blood samples were taken at the time of initial diagnosis, prior to any treatment. TCR Vbeta CDR3 sequencing of 120 to 150 peripheral blood samples (about 45 ophthalmopathy, 75 or so hyperthyroidism and roughly 17 progressor patients) is reported in the paper. The approximately 100 discovery patients were randomly divided into training and test sets at a 7:3 ratio. The study also compared thyroid tissue and blood T-cell repertoires from about 6 Graves' hyperthyroidism patients. Prospective prediction of ophthalmopathy was tested in an independent validation cohort of about 19 hyperthyroidism patients and around 16 patients who later progressed to ophthalmopathy. Once sampling was done, hyperthyroidism patients were given methimazole at a starting dose of 30 mg daily, whereas ophthalmopathy patients were given high-dose intravenous methylprednisolone. To identify distinguishing TCR V-J signatures, a discovery cohort of around 98 patients was used, comprising under 45 with Graves' ophthalmopathy and 55 to 65 with stable Graves' hyperthyroidism. Broader findings and caveats from the paper: During validation, the model predicted progression to ophthalmopathy a median of approximately six months ahead of onset, with almost 71% sensitivity and roughly 72% specificity. A model built on a 13 V-J signature distinguished ophthalmopathy from stable hyperthyroidism, reaching around 87% sensitivity and about 81% specificity in cross-validation and 80%/75% in testing. Sample size was not statistically predetermined, and blinding of investigators to group allocation was not performed. Blood samples also contained most of the expanded thyroid clonotypes (frequency above 0.001), which suggests that blood repertoires may reflect thyroid immune responses.

This clonotype was recorded many times. There is no known antigen for this receptor. Qualities for individual bases were not recorded, and no much larger clone is one base off. Germline trimming: 0 bases from V, 4 bases from J; junction bases outside gene matches: 8. From cysteine to phenylalanine, the CDR3 is 16 amino acids long. The kept DNA is CDR3 alone, 48 bases in frame from the first base. According to the germline V gene, CDR1 reads SGHRS and CDR2 reads YFSETQ. The TCR beta CDR3 regions were amplified from RNA transcripts. For the first round of RT-PCR on the TCR CDR3, the HTBI primer set was used together with the Qiagen OneStep RT-PCR kit. Libraries were constructed in a second round of multiplex PCR, after which size selection and purification were carried out. The libraries were sequenced on an Illumina HiSeq2000 using paired-end 100 bp reads. The published analysis was carried out like this. Raw data were processed with SOAPnuke, discarding reads with adapters, uncalled bases, mean Phred below 15, or no exact constant-primer or identifier match. COPE v1.2.5 was used to merge high-quality paired reads, and clonotypes were defined as unique nucleotide sequences. MiTCR v1.1 was used to align clonotypes to the IMGT TRBV, TRBD and TRBJ reference segments. Only V-J combinations with frequency above 0.0001, covering about 99% of repertoires, were analysed. A TCS score was defined as the ratio of F50 (clonal expansion) to E x V (chaos), with BLOSUM62-based TCRdist applied between CDR3 peptides within each V-J. Welch's t-statistics and random forest reduced 500 to 550 V-J features to 13, which were used in a naive Bayes classifier (R e1071). TCRdb trimmed the raw reads at Q25, called clones with MiXCR and kept productive beta chains. Here each entry gathers all rows of one CDR3 protein and keeps the most common genes and DNA. TCRdb's processing, not the study's, gives the V and J calls here. This sample holds fewer than 110,000 distinct CDR3 sequences; 16% were observed only once. Around two fifths of the sample comes from the top ten.

Stable Graves' hyperthyroidism was defined as the absence of progression to ophthalmopathy over 18 months of follow-up. Hyperthyroidism patients were newly diagnosed, had a disease duration of under 2 months, and were aged 18 to 65 years. Exclusion was applied to patients with uncontrolled infections, other autoimmune diseases, pregnancy or lactation. Diagnoses were established on the basis of clinical symptoms, serum thyroxine and TRAb, thyroid ultrasound, and orbital computed tomography. PBMCs were separated from approximately 9.9 ml of fresh peripheral blood using Ficoll-Paque density gradient centrifugation. Total RNA was extracted with Trizol reagent, and quality was checked on an Agilent 2100 Bioanalyzer.

The receptor was derived from a woman aged 45-60 years with Graves' hyperthyroidism. The sample was blood. The rearrangement combines TRBV5-1 with TRBJ2-3; TRBD2 aligns with 7 central bases. The CDR3 region has the sequence CASSLGDSGYADTQYF. The bases read TGCGCCAGCAGCTTGGGGGATAGCGGGTACGCAGATACGCAGTATTTT.